This entry concerns a single T cell receptor beta chain. The sample comes from a study of sequential checkpoint blockade in melanoma. Sequencing was performed with immunoSEQ multiplex PCR; in TCRdb, only in-frame clones are kept and a portion is missing. The data hold more than 9,000 clones, with roughly 80% observed a single time. The treatment is: randomized to nivolumab then ipilimumab (arm A) or the reverse (arm B). Germline values: CDR1 SGDLS, CDR2 YYNGEE. The CDR3 consists of 17 residues. V dropped 0 bases and J dropped 5 bases, with 19 bases sitting between them. The origin of this receptor is a human donor with melanoma. The sample was CD8+ T cells sorted from blood (inferred from file names), taken from a patient given nivolumab and ipilimumab in sequence. V is TRBV9 and J is TRBJ2-3, with a possible D match to TRBD1 (5 bases). CDR3 protein: CASSVDPTGSQGDTQYF. In nucleotides, the CDR3 is TGTGCCAGCAGCGTAGATCCTACCGGGTCCCAGGGAGATACGCAGTATTTT.